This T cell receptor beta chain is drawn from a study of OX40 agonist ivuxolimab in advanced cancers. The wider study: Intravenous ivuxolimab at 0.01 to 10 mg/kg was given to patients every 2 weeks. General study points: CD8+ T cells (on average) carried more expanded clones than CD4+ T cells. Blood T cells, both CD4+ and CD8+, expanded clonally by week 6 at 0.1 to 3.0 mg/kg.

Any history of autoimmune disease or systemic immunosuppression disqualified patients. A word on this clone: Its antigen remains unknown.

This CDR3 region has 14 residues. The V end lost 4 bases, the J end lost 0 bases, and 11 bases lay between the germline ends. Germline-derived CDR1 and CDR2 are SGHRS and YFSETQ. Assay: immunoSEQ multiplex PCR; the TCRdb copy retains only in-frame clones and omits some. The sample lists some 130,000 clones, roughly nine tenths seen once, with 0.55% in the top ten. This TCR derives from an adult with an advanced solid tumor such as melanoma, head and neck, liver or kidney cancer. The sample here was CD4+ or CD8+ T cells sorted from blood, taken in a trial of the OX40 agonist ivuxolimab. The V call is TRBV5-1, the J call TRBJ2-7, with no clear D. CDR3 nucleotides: TGCGCCAGCAGCCTAGACACGAACTCCTACGAGCAGTACTTC. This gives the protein CASSLDTNSYEQYF.